This entry lists 27 T cell receptor beta chains sequenced from one sample in a study of patients and donors after allogeneic stem cell transplantation. MiXCR, applied by TCRdb to the RT-PCR reads, yields one record per CDR3 protein. This table holds 150,000 or so distinct CDR3 sequences, 24% found once. The specimen was blood, either unsorted or a sorted T cell fraction (not recorded which). Receptors were obtained from a human donor who was either an allogeneic HSCT recipient or a stem cell or donor lymphocyte infusion donor (not recorded which). It is not recorded whose cells these are; they may come from a transplant donor.

The gene calls are TRBV5-1 and TRBJ2-1, with 7 bases aligning to TRBD2. The germline CDR1 and CDR2 sequences are SGHRS and YFSETQ. This CDR3 is 17 amino acids long. The junction had 10 bases not matched to a gene; V was cut back by 1 base and J by 3 bases. The CDR3 nucleotides read TGCGCCAGCAGCTTGAGGGGTAGCGGGTCCTACTACAATGAGCAGTTCTTC. It is translated as CASSLRGSGSYYNEQFF.

This clonotype has a count of ten or more. This chain uses TRBV20-1 with TRBJ1-2; 8 nucleotides match TRBD1. The junction had 2 bases not matched to a gene; V was cut back by 1 base and J by 4 bases. The CDR3 spans 13 residues. Germline V CDR1 and CDR2: DFQATT, SNEGSKA (reference sequence). The CDR3: CSARADRGYGYTF. The CDR3 bases are TGCAGTGCTAGAGCCGACAGGGGCTATGGCTACACCTTC.

The chain recombines TRBV6-2 or TRBV6-3 with TRBJ2-7; D is undetermined. V was clipped by 7 bases and J by 0 bases, with 13 bases between them. The CDR3 covers 14 residues. In germline, CDR1 is MNHEY, CDR2 SVGEGT. CDR3 residues: CASTPRRTSYEQYF. CDR3 DNA: TGTGCCAGCACCCCCCGCCGCACCTCCTACGAGCAGTACTTC.

This clonotype was observed a few times. The V call is TRBV29-1, the J call TRBJ2-5; 13 positions agree with TRBD2. The V segment lost 3 bases and the J segment 1 base; nucleotides outside the gene matches: 11. Germline CDR1 reads SQVTM; CDR2 reads ANQGSEA. The CDR3 consists of 18 residues. CDR3 DNA sequence: TGCAGCGTTGACGGGACTAGCGGGAAGTCACGATTCCAAGAGACCCAGTACTTC. Translating gives CSVDGTSGKSRFQETQYF.

This clonotype was recorded a few times. This sequence joins TRBV7-2 and TRBJ1-1; no reliable D call. The length of the CDR3 is 15 residues. Germline V CDR1 and CDR2: SGHTA, FQGNSA. Trimming pared 3 bases from V and 4 bases from J, leaving 15 bases between. This CDR3 reads CASSFEGWDSTEAFF. CDR3 nucleotides: TGTGCCAGCAGCTTTGAAGGGTGGGATTCCACTGAAGCTTTCTTT. Using reference TRBV7-2 and TRBJ1-1 for the parts outside the CDR3, the full variable domain is GAGVSQSPSNKVTEKGKDVELRCDPISGHTALYWYRQSLGQGLEFLIYFQGNSAPDKSGLPSDRFSAERTGGSVSTLTIQRTQQEDSAVYLCASSFEGWDSTEAFFGQGTRLTVV.

In this sample, this clonotype turned up many times. J is TRBJ1-2 and V is TRBV12-3 or TRBV12-4; D gene ambiguous. Trimming removed 5 bases from V and 0 bases from J, with 10 bases in between. This CDR3 is built from 14 residues. The CDR3 spells CASSNIGPNYGYTF. For the CDR3, the DNA is TGTGCCAGCAGTAATATAGGCCCTAACTATGGCTACACCTTC.

This clonotype was counted only a few times. The chain uses TRBV12-3 or TRBV12-4 and TRBJ2-1; 7 bases map to TRBD2. The CDR3 runs 13 residues. V trimming: 7 bases; J trimming: 7 bases; junction bases outside the gene matches: 7. CDR3 residues: CASTYSAGNEQFF. In DNA form, the CDR3 reads TGTGCCAGCACCTATTCAGCGGGAAATGAGCAGTTCTTC.

CDR3 DNA sequence: TGCAGTGCTAGGACTAGCGGGGGTCACCGAACCTACAATGAGCAGTTCTTC. This sequence encodes CSARTSGGHRTYNEQFF. The genes are TRBV20-1 and TRBJ2-1; 12 bases agree with TRBD2. CDR1 DFQATT and CDR2 SNEGSKA come from the germline V gene (reference sequence). The CDR3 is 17 amino acids. V shed 3 bases, J shed 2 bases, and the junction held 8 bases outside the gene matches.

The chain joins TRBV12-3 or TRBV12-4 to TRBJ1-6; D call uncertain. V was trimmed by 5 bases and J by 4 bases, leaving 6 bases between them. The CDR3 contains 13 residues. This CDR3 reads CASSLDYNSPLHF. The CDR3 DNA sequence: TGTGCCAGCAGTCTGGATTATAATTCACCCCTCCACTTT.

The chain links TRBV5-1 to TRBJ2-1, with 8 bases aligning to TRBD1. Germline CDR1 reads SGHRS; CDR2 reads YFSETQ. Germline trimming cut 2 bases from V and 5 bases from J; bases unmatched to any gene: 6. CDR3 length: 15 residues. The CDR3 DNA follows: TGCGCCAGCAGCTTAATGGACAGGGTGGACAATGAGCAGTTCTTC. Protein: CASSLMDRVDNEQFF. Full variable domain (rest looked up from reference TRBV5-1 and TRBJ2-1): KAGVTQTPRYLIKTRGQQVTLSCSPISGHRSVSWYQQTPGQGLQFLFEYFSETQRNKGNFPGRFSGRQFSNSRSEMNVSTLELGDSALYLCASSLMDRVDNEQFFGPGTRLTVL.

The rearrangement links TRBV12-3 or TRBV12-4 to TRBJ2-5; tentative D call: TRBD1 (5 bases). The V and J ends lost 1 base and 4 bases respectively, with 7 bases between them. This CDR3 is built from 13 residues. The CDR3 coding sequence is TGTGCCAGCAGTTTAGGGCAGGGAGAGACCCAGTACTTC. It specifies CASSLGQGETQYF.

Only a few counts were recorded for this clonotype. The chain links TRBV9 to TRBJ1-1; D is unresolved. CDR3 length equals 13 residues. V was cut by 3 bases and J by 3 bases, with 9 bases left in between. Germline V gives CDR1 SGDLS, CDR2 YYNGEE. As DNA, the CDR3 is TGTGCCAGCAGCGGAAGCCAATACACTGAAGCTTTCTTT. Translated: CASSGSQYTEAFF.

The chain has TRBV4-3 and TRBJ1-1; 9 bases agree with TRBD1. The germline gives CDR1 LGHNA, CDR2 YSLEER. Trimming removed 2 bases from V and 5 bases from J; junction bases left unmatched: 6. The CDR3 runs 15 residues. CDR3 protein: CASSQKDRGWTEAFF. CDR3 nucleotides: TGCGCCAGCAGCCAAAAAGACAGGGGGTGGACTGAAGCTTTCTTT.

The V call is TRBV5-1, the J call TRBJ2-4, with no clear D. In germline, CDR1 is SGHRS, CDR2 YFSETQ. The CDR3 sequence is 15 residues long. The ends were cut back, 0 bases at V and 4 bases at J, with 11 bases in the middle. The CDR3 is CASSLGVQPKNIQYF. The CDR3 DNA reads as TGCGCCAGCAGCTTGGGAGTCCAGCCTAAAAACATTCAGTACTTC.

The chain carries TRBV7-3 and TRBJ1-5, with D tentatively TRBD1 (6 bases). This CDR3 is built from 13 residues. Germline values: CDR1 SGHTA, CDR2 FQGTGA. V was trimmed by 5 bases and J by 9 bases, leaving 14 bases between them. This chain's CDR3 is CASSRDISWPQHF. The CDR3 nucleotides are TGTGCCAGCAGCAGGGACATCAGTTGGCCCCAGCATTTT.

The chain recombines TRBV20-1 with TRBJ2-7, with D possibly matching TRBD2 (6 bases). CDR3 length: 14 residues. V dropped 2 bases and J dropped 2 bases, with 13 bases sitting between them. Germline V gives CDR1 DFQATT, CDR2 SNEGSKA (reference sequence). DNA of the CDR3: TGCAGTGCTAGAACGGGAGATGTTCCCTACGAGCAGTACTTC. Amino acids: CSARTGDVPYEQYF.

This sequence joins TRBV5-1 and TRBJ2-7; D ambiguous. The CDR3 runs 11 residues. V lost 0 bases and J 5 bases, leaving 3 bases between the germline ends. CDR1 and CDR2 (germline): SGHRS, YFSETQ. CDR3 protein: CASSLDHEQYF. The CDR3 bases are TGCGCCAGCAGCTTGGACCACGAGCAGTACTTC.

The chain couples TRBV5-1 to TRBJ2-7; 8 bases line up with TRBD1. Germline CDR1 and CDR2: SGHRS and YFSETQ. V shed 4 bases, J shed 9 bases, and the junction held 6 bases outside the gene matches. CDR3 length: 12 amino acids. The CDR3 region is CASSRTGIGQYF. Here the CDR3 DNA reads TGCGCCAGCAGCCGGACAGGGATTGGGCAGTACTTC.

In its sample, this clonotype was seen a few times. This chain connects TRBV7-9 to TRBJ1-5, with TRBD1 as a possible D gene (5 bases). V was pared by 2 bases and J by 4 bases, with 12 bases between. This CDR3 comprises 15 residues. CDR1 SEHNR and CDR2 FQNEAQ come from the germline V gene (reference sequence). The CDR3 bases are TGTGCCAGCAGCTTACCGCCCAGGGCTAATCAGCCCCAGCATTTT. Translating it yields CASSLPPRANQPQHF. The entire variable domain, with the rest obtained from reference TRBV7-9 and TRBJ1-5, is as follows: DTGVSQNPRHKITKRGQNVTFRCDPISEHNRLYWYRQTLGQGPEFLTYFQNEAQLEKSRLLSDRFSAERPKGSFSTLEIQRTEQGDSAMYLCASSLPPRANQPQHFGDGTRLSIL.

The chain couples TRBV7-2 to TRBJ2-5; 15 nucleotides agree with TRBD2. Germline CDR1 SGHTA, CDR2 FQGNSA. V dropped 4 bases and J dropped 5; count of bases not matched to a gene: 5. The CDR3 is made up of 16 amino acids. CDR3 bases: TGTGCCAGCAGCTCCGGACTAGCGGGGGGGCAGGAGACCCAGTACTTC. This codes for CASSSGLAGGQETQYF.

This clonotype turned up a few times. The chain employs TRBV29-1 and TRBJ2-1; a weak D match, TRBD1 (6 bases). The germline V gene encodes CDR1 SQVTM and CDR2 ANQGSEA. CDR3 length equals 13 residues. V shed 8 bases and J shed 7 bases, with 18 bases lying between them. The CDR3: CSLKRQDRNEQFF. DNA of the CDR3: TGCAGCCTCAAACGACAGGACCGAAATGAGCAGTTCTTC.

This clonotype was detected a few times. This chain connects TRBV18 to TRBJ1-2, with D possibly matching TRBD1 (6 bases). Germline values: CDR1 KGHSH, CDR2 LQKENI. CDR3 length: 14 residues. The V gene lost 6 bases and the J gene lost 5 bases, with 16 bases spanning the gap. The DNA for the CDR3 is TGTGCCAGCTCCTCGGACAGCCTAACTTATGGCTACACCTTC. Translation: CASSSDSLTYGYTF.

The chain has TRBV16 and TRBJ2-3, with 8 bases lining up with TRBD1. The germline V gene encodes CDR1 KGHSY and CDR2 FQNENV. The CDR3 extends over 12 amino acids. Trimming took 4 bases from V and 14 from J; bases not matched to a gene: 8. This CDR3 reads CASSPRRTGPYF. The CDR3 DNA reads as TGTGCCAGCAGCCCCCGGAGGACAGGGCCGTATTTT.

This clonotype was counted ten times or more. This chain connects TRBV9 to TRBJ1-5, with D unresolved. Per germline, CDR1 SGDLS and CDR2 YYNGEE. This CDR3 spans 13 amino acids. V lost 4 bases and J lost 5, with 10 bases in between. Written as DNA, the CDR3 is TGTGCCAGCAGCCCCCGGTCCGATCAGCCCCAGCATTTT. This sequence encodes CASSPRSDQPQHF.

The V call is TRBV2, the J call TRBJ1-2; D possibly corresponds to TRBD1 (6 bases). The CDR3 extends over 15 amino acids. The germline V gene has CDR1 SNHLY and CDR2 FYNNEI. The V end was cut by 6 bases, the J end by 1 base, with 15 bases between. This chain's CDR3 is CASSLRWTDNYGYTF. The CDR3 nucleotides read TGTGCCAGCAGCCTACGTTGGACAGATAACTATGGCTACACCTTC. The full variable domain, its missing parts supplied by reference TRBV2 and TRBJ1-2, is EPEVTQTPSHQVTQMGQEVILRCVPISNHLYFYWYRQILGQKVEFLVSFYNNEISEKSEIFDDQFSVERPDGSNFTLKIRSTKLEDSAMYFCASSLRWTDNYGYTFGSGTRLTVV.

This clonotype showed up just a few times. In DNA form, the CDR3 reads TGCAGTGCGGGACGACTAGCGGGGGGGCCTGCGCAGTATTTT. Translated, it gives CSAGRLAGGPAQYF. The chain joins TRBV20-1 to TRBJ2-3; 14 nucleotides agree with TRBD2. The CDR3 spans 14 residues. Germline V CDR1 and CDR2: DFQATT, SNEGSKA (reference sequence). V lost 6 bases and J lost 10; bases outside the gene matches: 9.

This clonotype was recorded a few times. The chain has TRBV10-3 and TRBJ1-1, with D uncertain. Trimming took off 10 bases at V and 8 bases at J, with 11 bases between the two ends. The germline CDR1 and CDR2 sequences are ENHRY and SYGVKD. The CDR3 runs to 10 residues. CDR3 in DNA: TGTGCCACGAAGGGCAGGGAAGCTTTCTTT. This translates into CATKGREAFF.